The following is a T cell receptor (beta chain) sequence with its context. This record comes from a study of blood T cell repertoires in COVID-19. Background on the study: Samples came from the United States, Italy and Spain, spanning acute and convalescent COVID-19. In each case, the material was cDNA or gDNA derived from T cells, B-cell-depleted T cells, or PBMCs.

Original analysis: Amplification from reference gene primers served as the basis for estimated nucleated cell counts. Assay: immunoSEQ multiplex PCR; the TCRdb copy retains only in-frame clones and omits some. V and J calls and clone size are copied from that table; D and trimming were computed from the DNA. The table records over 120,000 clones, around 84% of them present only once. The CDR3 consists of 17 residues. V lost 3 bases and J lost 5; bases outside the gene matches: 13. Looked up from germline, CDR1 is MNHNS and CDR2 is SASEGT. The sample taken for sequencing was peripheral blood. This rearrangement joins TRBV6-1 to TRBJ2-5; 9 bases are shared with TRBD1. The clonotype was recovered from a human donor in a cohort sampled during active COVID-19. Written as DNA, the CDR3 is TGTGCCAGCAGTGACCAAAGACAGGGGGGATTTGTGGAGACCCAGTACTTC. It is translated as CASSDQRQGGFVETQYF.